The present T cell receptor (beta chain) was sequenced within a study of blood T cell repertoires in COVID-19. J gave up 4 bases and V 4 bases, and 12 bases lay outside the gene matches. This CDR3 is built from 16 residues. Germline values: CDR1 SGHAT, CDR2 FQNNGV. In Seattle, patients joined the study during active infection and were tracked longitudinally. TCRdb keeps only in-frame clones here, not all; method: immunoSEQ multiplex PCR. The repertoire has just under 65,000 clones, 78% of them found once; the top ten carry approximately 15%. This sequence originates from a man aged 55 to 70 with COVID-19, enrolled during active disease. Sequencing used peripheral blood. The chain has TRBV11-2 and TRBJ1-2; 7 positions match TRBD1. CDR3 protein: CASSSQGGRYGYGYTF. CDR3 DNA sequence: TGTGCCAGCAGCTCCCAGGGGGGCAGATATGGCTATGGCTACACCTTC.